This TCR beta chain was captured in a study of T-cell reconstitution after alpha-beta-depleted transplantation in children (dated by TCRdb to the mid-2010s). In terms of the full investigation: Using TCR repertoire profiling, the study followed T-cell immune reconstitution in a quantitative way in children after TCRalphabeta/CD19-depleted allogeneic hematopoietic cell transplantation.

This clonotype was counted only a few times. Its antigen remains undetermined. There are no base qualities to consult, and no much larger clone falls within one base. Counted from cysteine to phenylalanine, this CDR3 has 12 amino acids. Only the CDR3 DNA is retained, 36 bases long and in frame from the first base. Trimming costs V 6 bases and J 6 bases, and their ends lie 9 bases apart. According to the germline V gene, CDR1 reads MNHEY and CDR2 reads SVGAGI. Sample treatment or condition, as interpreted from the label and publication: allogeneic hematopoietic cell transplantation with graft depleted of TCRalphabeta T cells and CD19 B cells. The children who served as transplant recipients had been given grafts of TCRalphabeta/CD19-depleted allogeneic hematopoietic cells. The full study reports these points: The apparently early alphabetaT-cell count recovery about two months after transplant was reportedly dependent on only several hundred rapidly expanded clones derived from non-depleted graft cells. In some patients, the high TCRbeta diversity seen at day 60 was put down to recipient T cells and intrathymic progenitors that had survived conditioning. Over subsequent months, a decline in hyperexpanded clone frequencies was noted, and after one year, T-cell counts and TCRbeta diversity were mostly ascribed to newly produced T cells.

Libraries were built with PCR. Sequencing was performed on an Illumina HiSeq 2500. To normalize quantification of the TCRbeta repertoire, the TCR libraries were built with molecular barcoding that relied on unique molecular identifiers. The public reads were reprocessed in TCRdb via fastp at Q25 and MiXCR, keeping in-frame beta chains. Rows with a matching CDR3 protein are joined into one entry that keeps the most common DNA and genes. Within this sample are about 440,000 distinct CDR3 sequences, with about 45% of them counted one time only. Roughly 27% of the sample is in the top ten clones. The specimen was PBMCs, collected before TCRalphabeta/CD19-depleted stem cell transplant. This receptor was obtained from a girl under 10 years old with aplastic anemia, due to receive a stem cell transplant. Here the chain combines TRBV6-5 and TRBJ2-1, with the D gene uncertain. The DNA reads TGTGCCAGCAGCTTCTTTGGCAATGAGCAGTTCTTC. Its translation reads: CASSFFGNEQFF.